Each of the 20 T cell receptor beta chains below was sequenced from the same sample in a study of T cell clonotyping in hematopoietic cell transplantation. Data came from immunoSEQ multiplex PCR; TCRdb stores just in-frame clones and leaves some out. The top ten hold 1.8% of the sample, which has 25,000 to 30,000 clones, more than 70% seen once. As for time point: recipient sample about 28 days before transplant, after cytoreduction. Specimen: peripheral blood mononuclear cells, collected before stem cell transplant. The receptors here all came from a man in his forties or fifties with acute myeloid leukemia. Some clones in this sample may be carry-over from other donors' samples.

This clone was recorded only once. The chain employs TRBV10-1 and TRBJ1-1, with unresolved D. The length of the CDR3 is 15 residues. Looked up from germline, CDR1 is WNHNN and CDR2 is SYGVQD (reference sequence). Trimming shortened V by 3 bases and J by 1 base, and 12 bases separated the two germline ends. The CDR3: CASSELGLGNTEAFF. The CDR3 DNA reads as TGCGCCAGCAGTGAACTCGGACTTGGGAACACTGAAGCTTTCTTT.

The chain has TRBV5-4 and TRBJ2-3; TRBD2 might be the D (6 bases). Trimming removed 1 base from V and 6 bases from J, with 12 bases in between. CDR1 and CDR2 from the germline V gene are SGHNT and YYREEE (reference sequence). CDR3 length: 14 residues. The CDR3 sequence: CASSLMVADDTQYF. The CDR3 nucleotides are TGTGCCAGCAGCTTGATGGTAGCGGACGATACGCAGTATTTT.

The genes are TRBV2 and TRBJ2-7, with D possibly matching TRBD1 (6 bases). The CDR3 contains 16 residues. CDR1 is SNHLY, CDR2 FYNNEI, per germline. The ends were cut back, 6 bases at V and 2 bases at J, with 20 bases in the middle. For the CDR3, the DNA is TGTGCCAGCAGCCTGGACAGCCGACTAAAAACCTACGAGCAGTACTTC. Encoded protein: CASSLDSRLKTYEQYF. The full variable domain, with the rest looked up from reference TRBV2 and TRBJ2-7, is EPEVTQTPSHQVTQMGQEVILRCVPISNHLYFYWYRQILGQKVEFLVSFYNNEISEKSEIFDDQFSVERPDGSNFTLKIRSTKLEDSAMYFCASSLDSRLKTYEQYFGPGTRLTVT.

V and J are TRBV7-6 and TRBJ2-3; TRBD2 agrees at 7 bases. Trimming removed 5 bases from V and 4 bases from J; junction bases left unmatched: 15. Germline CDR1 SGHVS, CDR2 FNYEAQ. The CDR3 sequence is 17 residues long. The DNA for the CDR3 is TGTGCCAGCAGCCCCTCCCTAGCGGCGACCGGGGCAGATACGCAGTATTTT. Its protein is CASSPSLAATGADTQYF.

V usage is TRBV9 and J usage is TRBJ2-7, with D perhaps being TRBD1 or TRBD2 (6 bases each). CDR1 is SGDLS and CDR2 is YYNGEE in the germline V gene. Trimming cost V 3 bases and J 1 base, with 11 bases left between them. The length of the CDR3 is 14 residues. This chain's CDR3 is CASSEGGQSYEQYF. For the CDR3, the DNA is TGTGCCAGCAGCGAAGGGGGGCAATCCTACGAGCAGTACTTC. The full variable domain, completed using reference TRBV9 and TRBJ2-7, is DSGVTQTPKHLITATGQRVTLRCSPRSGDLSVYWYQQSLDQGLQFLIQYYNGEERAKGNILERFSAQQFPDLHSELNLSSLELGDSALYFCASSEGGQSYEQYFGPGTRLTVT.

This CDR3 is CASSQVRLPQGAYEQYF. The CDR3 DNA sequence: TGCGCCAGCAGCCAAGTGCGGCTCCCGCAGGGGGCCTACGAGCAGTACTTC. The V call is TRBV4-3, the J call TRBJ2-7, with TRBD1 identical over 7 bases. The CDR3 is made up of 17 amino acids. V gave up 1 base and J gave up 2 bases; unmatched junction bases: 11. From germline, CDR1 is LGHNA and CDR2 YSLEER.

The chain has TRBV28 and TRBJ1-1, with D possibly matching TRBD1 (5 bases). The V gene's germline CDR1 is MDHEN and CDR2 SYDVKM. With 7 bases removed from V and 2 bases from J, the gap between germline ends came to 17 bases. This CDR3 has 15 amino acids. In DNA form, the CDR3 reads TGTGCCAGCACCCTCCCTTCCGGGACCAACACTGAAGCTTTCTTT. Its protein is CASTLPSGTNTEAFF.

This chain links TRBV28 with TRBJ2-7, with D possibly TRBD1 on 6 matching bases. The CDR3 has 15 amino acids. V lost 6 bases and J lost 0, with 15 bases in between. CDR1 and CDR2 (germline): MDHEN, SYDVKM. The CDR3 DNA sequence: TGTGCCAGCAGACGCGACAGGCGGAGCTCCTACGAGCAGTACTTC. Translating it yields CASRRDRRSSYEQYF.

In this sample, this clone turned up once. The rearrangement links TRBV18 to TRBJ2-5; D is unclear. The CDR3 is made up of 12 amino acids. Germline CDR1 KGHSH, CDR2 LQKENI. V was clipped by 6 bases and J by 3 bases, with 8 bases between them. The CDR3: CASSPDKETQYF. As DNA, the CDR3 is TGTGCCAGCTCGCCTGATAAAGAGACCCAGTACTTC.

The chain recombines TRBV7-9 with TRBJ2-1, with 7 nucleotides matching TRBD1. The CDR3 has 15 residues. The junction had 7 bases not matched to a gene; V was cut back by 5 bases and J by 3 bases. Germline assignment: CDR1 SEHNR and CDR2 FQNEAQ (reference sequence). CDR3 protein: CASSIGAGGYNEQFF. CDR3 nucleotide sequence: TGTGCCAGCAGCATAGGGGCAGGGGGCTACAATGAGCAGTTCTTC.

The V and J genes are TRBV28 and TRBJ2-4; TRBD2 matches 9 bases. V lost 7 bases and J lost 3; bases outside the gene matches: 7. This CDR3 contains 15 residues. The germline gives CDR1 MDHEN, CDR2 SYDVKM. As DNA, the CDR3 is TGTGCCAGCACTAGTAGCGGGGGCGGCAAAAACATTCAGTACTTC. This gives the protein CASTSSGGGKNIQYF.

The chain has TRBV6-6 and TRBJ1-2; 7 bases are shared with TRBD1. The CDR3 is 16 residues long. V shed 8 bases and J 3 bases; nucleotides not matched to a gene: 15. The V gene's germline CDR1 is MNHNY and CDR2 SVGAGI (reference sequence). CDR3 in DNA: TGTGCCAGCCAGACCGGGACAGTGAACGCGTACTATGGCTACACCTTC. Its translation is CASQTGTVNAYYGYTF.

Here the CDR3 DNA reads TGTGCCAGCAGTGACAGGGGGCGCGGGGACACTGAAGCTTTCTTT. Amino acids: CASSDRGRGDTEAFF. The chain has TRBV16 and TRBJ1-1; 10 bases map to TRBD1. The trim removed 6 bases at V and 3 bases at J, leaving 7 bases unmatched. Germline V gene data show CDR1 as KGHSY and CDR2 as FQNENV. The CDR3 has 15 residues.

As concerns this clone: One junction end disagrees with the germline gene, perhaps due to a read error. The chain joins TRBV9 to TRBJ2-2, with D hard to call. Germline V gene sequence: CDR1 SGDLS, CDR2 YYNGEE. This CDR3 region has 12 residues. CDR3 nucleotides: TGCGCCAGCAGCTTCAACACCGGGGAGCTGTTTTTT. It codes for CASSFNTGELFF.

The chain links TRBV4-1 to TRBJ1-4, with D perhaps matching TRBD1 (5 bases). The germline V gene has CDR1 MGHRA and CDR2 YSYEKL. This CDR3 comprises 19 residues. The germline V and J ends were trimmed by 1 base and 0 bases, with 18 bases remaining between them. Here the CDR3 DNA reads TGCGCCAGCAGCCAAGGGATTTCCCGTAGGGGAGCAACTAATGAAAAACTGTTTTTT. Translating gives CASSQGISRRGATNEKLFF.

This chain connects TRBV7-6 to TRBJ2-7; 8 bases fit TRBD1. With 5 bases clipped from V and 3 bases from J, the junction kept 6 bases outside the gene matches. The germline V gene has CDR1 SGHVS and CDR2 FNYEAQ. The CDR3 is 14 amino acids. DNA of the CDR3: TGTGCCAGCAGCCCGGGACAGGAAGGCTACGAGCAGTACTTC. It specifies CASSPGQEGYEQYF.

J is TRBJ2-7 and V is TRBV6-1, with D maybe TRBD2 (5 bases). Trimming took 1 base from V and 5 from J, leaving 12 bases between them. This CDR3 has 14 residues. The germline CDR1 and CDR2 sequences are MNHNS and SASEGT. CDR3 amino acids: CASSEGGSVNEQYF. The CDR3 nucleotides are TGTGCCAGCAGTGAAGGAGGGAGCGTCAACGAGCAGTACTTC.

V is TRBV5-1 and J is TRBJ2-1; 13 nucleotides align to TRBD2. Germline-derived CDR1 and CDR2 are SGHRS and YFSETQ. The length of the CDR3 is 15 residues. V was clipped by 3 bases and J by 7 bases; unmatched bases: 4. CDR3 sequence reads: CASSWTSGRNNEQFF. CDR3 in DNA: TGCGCCAGCAGCTGGACTAGCGGGAGAAATAATGAGCAGTTCTTC.

V usage is TRBV7-9 and J usage is TRBJ1-1; tentatively, D is TRBD1 (5 bases). Trimming left V 4 bases short and J 5 bases short, with 17 bases between. CDR1 SEHNR and CDR2 FQNEAQ come from the germline V gene (reference sequence). This CDR3 is built from 15 residues. The CDR3 DNA sequence: TGTGCCAGCAGCTCCAAAACTAGGGGAAATACTGAAGCTTTCTTT. Its protein is CASSSKTRGNTEAFF.

This clone came up a few times. The rearrangement joins TRBV4-1 to TRBJ1-1; D not resolved. V was cut by 2 bases and J by 0 bases, with 7 bases left in between. Germline V gene lookup returns CDR1 MGHRA and CDR2 YSYEKL. This CDR3 has 14 residues. The CDR3 DNA reads TGCGCCAGCAGCCAATTCGCAGTGAACACTGAAGCTTTCTTT. Its protein product is CASSQFAVNTEAFF.